One sample yielded the 32 T cell receptor beta chains listed below, sequenced in a study of blood T cell repertoires in COVID-19. Libraries were prepared by immunoSEQ multiplex PCR; TCRdb keeps only in-frame clonotypes and omits some of them. The sample holds about 110,000 clones; around three quarters are singletons and the top ten take less than 5%. Sequenced: peripheral blood. The receptors here all came from a human donor in a cohort sampled during active or convalescent COVID-19.

The sample holds a few counts of this clone. The V call is TRBV2, the J call TRBJ2-2; 8 bases fit TRBD1. V shed 6 bases and J 4 bases; nucleotides not matched to a gene: 7. The CDR3 totals 15 residues. Germline loops: CDR1 SNHLY, CDR2 FYNNEI. The CDR3 DNA follows: TGTGCCAGCAGCGGGGACAGGCTCTTCACCGGGGAGCTGTTTTTT. Protein: CASSGDRLFTGELFF.

The gene calls are TRBV12-3 or TRBV12-4 and TRBJ2-7; 8 bases fit TRBD2. J was trimmed by 7 bases and V by 3 bases; bases with no gene match: 5. The CDR3 is 13 residues long. CDR3 loop: CASSFLGTREQYF. The CDR3 DNA is TGTGCCAGCAGTTTTCTGGGGACTAGGGAGCAGTACTTC.

CDR3 nucleotide sequence: TGTGCCAGCAGTTTATACCCGGCATACACAGGGATGAACACTGAAGCTTTCTTT. As protein: CASSLYPAYTGMNTEAFF. The chain joins TRBV28 to TRBJ1-1; the D gene is possibly TRBD1 (6 bases). The CDR3 is made up of 18 amino acids. V was shortened by 1 base and J by 0 bases, with 18 bases between the two germline ends. Per germline, CDR1 MDHEN and CDR2 SYDVKM.

The V call is TRBV6-1, the J call TRBJ2-7; maybe TRBD2 (6 bases). Trimming left V 1 base short and J 2 bases short, with 18 bases between. Germline CDR1 MNHNS, CDR2 SASEGT. The CDR3 loop spans 17 amino acids. CDR3 residues: CASSEVLSATSAYEQYF. The DNA for the CDR3 is TGTGCCAGCAGTGAAGTTTTGTCCGCGACTAGTGCCTACGAGCAGTACTTC.

The chain uses TRBV28 and TRBJ1-1, with 10 bases aligning to TRBD1. The CDR3 loop spans 14 amino acids. Germline lookup yields CDR1 MDHEN and CDR2 SYDVKM. V trimming: 3 bases; J trimming: 5 bases; junction bases outside the gene matches: 3. DNA of the CDR3: TGTGCCAGCAGTTTTCGACAGGGGGCAACTGAAGCTTTCTTT. It encodes CASSFRQGATEAFF.

The CDR3 DNA reads TGTGCCAGCAGTCCTTCCGGGACTAGCGGGGTCAACAATGAGCAGTTCTTC. Translating it yields CASSPSGTSGVNNEQFF. The chain employs TRBV6-4 and TRBJ2-1; TRBD2 matches 13 bases. Germline CDR1 MRHNA, CDR2 SNTAGT. The CDR3 covers 17 residues. V lost 5 bases, J lost 5 bases, and 9 bases stayed unmatched.

The V gene is TRBV25-1, the J gene TRBJ1-2; perhaps TRBD1 as D (5 bases). Trimming left V 7 bases short and J 7 bases short, with 13 bases between. CDR1 is MGHDK, CDR2 SYGVNS, per germline. CDR3 length: 12 amino acids. CDR3 sequence (DNA): TGTGCCAGCACCCTTGGGGGAGGTGGCTACACCTTC. Translation: CASTLGGGGYTF.

The chain uses TRBV19 and TRBJ1-6, with D possibly being TRBD1 (5 bases). Per the germline V gene, CDR1 is LNHDA and CDR2 is SQIVND (reference sequence). The CDR3 contains 16 residues. V was pared by 4 bases and J by 1 base, with 11 bases between. Here the CDR3 DNA reads TGTGCCAGTAGTACGGGGGTAGGGTCCTATAATTCACCCCTCCACTTT. It encodes CASSTGVGSYNSPLHF.

The genes are TRBV18 and TRBJ1-1, with no clear D. The CDR3 has 16 residues. Deletions cut 0 bases from V and 4 bases from J, with 15 bases between. Germline CDR1 and CDR2: KGHSH and LQKENI. CDR3 region: CASSPPWGGLGTEAFF. Written as DNA, the CDR3 is TGTGCCAGCTCACCACCGTGGGGAGGGTTGGGCACTGAAGCTTTCTTT.

This clone was detected a few times. The chain is built from TRBV30 and TRBJ2-3; D not resolved. The CDR3 length is 14 residues. The V end lost 0 bases, the J end lost 2 bases, and 9 bases lay between the germline ends. Per germline, CDR1 GTSNPN and CDR2 SVGIG (reference sequence). CDR3 in amino acids: CAWSVSKTTDTQYF. The CDR3 DNA follows: TGTGCCTGGAGTGTTAGCAAAACCACAGATACGCAGTATTTT.

V is TRBV11-2 and J is TRBJ2-7; 9 bases are a match to TRBD1. Per the germline V gene, CDR1 is SGHAT and CDR2 is FQNNGV. There are 17 residues in the CDR3. With 0 bases clipped from V and 2 bases from J, the junction kept 8 bases outside the gene matches. This CDR3 reads CASSLDRGQGIAYEQYF. CDR3 DNA sequence: TGTGCCAGCAGCTTAGATCGGGGACAGGGTATAGCCTACGAGCAGTACTTC.

The rearrangement uses TRBV11-2 and TRBJ2-1; D perhaps matches TRBD2 (6 bases). Germline V lookup: CDR1 SGHAT, CDR2 FQNNGV. Trimming shortened V by 8 bases and J by 3 bases, and 23 bases separated the two germline ends. This CDR3 has 17 amino acids. The CDR3 here is CASSTGSGGSDYNEQFF. The CDR3 region has the DNA TGTGCCAGCTCTACGGGTAGCGGAGGGTCGGACTACAATGAGCAGTTCTTC.

This clone was observed a handful of times. This sequence joins TRBV18 and TRBJ2-7, with unresolved D. Trimming took off 0 bases at V and 3 bases at J, with 6 bases between the two ends. The germline V gene has CDR1 KGHSH and CDR2 LQKENI. The length of the CDR3 is 13 residues. CDR3 region: CASSPPGNYEQYF. CDR3 DNA: TGTGCCAGCTCACCACCGGGCAACTACGAGCAGTACTTC.

Details on this clone: It is unclear where the CDR3 begins or ends on the DNA, so no DNA is shown, and the CDR3 is as TCRdb lists it. The V and J genes are TRBV6-2 or TRBV6-3 and TRBJ2-2; TRBD1 is the table's D call, not checked against the DNA. Germline-derived CDR1 and CDR2 are MNHEY and SVGEGT. The CDR3 spans 17 residues, counting both ends. The CDR3: CASSTSTVLLNTGELFF.

The chain links TRBV4-3 to TRBJ2-5, with 7 bases matching TRBD1. V shed 2 bases, J shed 8 bases, and the junction held 11 bases outside the gene matches. Germline V gene lookup returns CDR1 LGHNA and CDR2 YSLEER. The CDR3 loop spans 15 amino acids. CDR3 bases: TGCGCCAGCAGCCAATCGAGGGACAGAGTGCTTACCCAGTACTTC. Protein product: CASSQSRDRVLTQYF.

This clone occurred many times. The gene calls are TRBV6-5 and TRBJ2-4; maybe TRBD2 (6 bases). CDR1 is MNHEY, CDR2 SVGAGI, per germline. V was cut by 6 bases and J by 6 bases, with 18 bases left in between. The CDR3 is made up of 15 amino acids. In DNA, the CDR3 is TGTGCCAGCAGCTCTATGGCGTCCGGGGGAAACATTCAGTACTTC. Amino acid sequence: CASSSMASGGNIQYF.

The V gene is TRBV11-2, the J gene TRBJ1-1; D not resolved. V dropped 4 bases and J dropped 10 bases, with 13 bases sitting between them. This CDR3 has 12 residues. CDR1 and CDR2 (germline): SGHAT, FQNNGV. The CDR3 spells CASSSPPQRAFF. The CDR3 bases are TGTGCCAGCAGCTCCCCCCCCCAGCGAGCTTTCTTT.

The chain carries TRBV7-2 and TRBJ2-3; TRBD2 matches at 8 bases. The ends lost 1 base at V and 0 bases at J; junction bases unmatched: 6. Per the germline V gene, CDR1 is SGHTA and CDR2 is FQGNSA. This CDR3 contains 17 residues. The CDR3 coding sequence is TGTGCCAGCAGCTTAGGGCGGGGGGCGTCGAGCACAGATACGCAGTATTTT. Translating it yields CASSLGRGASSTDTQYF.

As regards this clone: Other DNA sequences of this sample code for an identical CDR3. The rearrangement joins TRBV18 to TRBJ1-1, with TRBD1 matching over 8 bases. V was clipped by 3 bases and J by 5 bases; unmatched bases: 5. The CDR3 contains 14 residues. Germline V gene sequence: CDR1 KGHSH, CDR2 LQKENI. CDR3: CASSPNTGGTEAFF. The CDR3 DNA reads as TGTGCCAGCTCACCTAATACAGGGGGGACTGAAGCTTTCTTT.

This clone was seen a handful of times. This chain links TRBV7-8 with TRBJ1-4; D remains unclear. The CDR3 runs 14 residues. Germline V CDR1 and CDR2: SGHVS, FQNEAQ. Trimming removed 5 bases at V and 8 bases at J, with 15 bases between. The CDR3 loop reads CASSEELASEKLFF. The CDR3 coding sequence is TGTGCCAGCAGCGAAGAACTAGCGAGCGAAAAACTGTTTTTT.

The V call is TRBV11-2, the J call TRBJ1-2; D is possibly TRBD1 (5 bases). The germline V and J ends were trimmed by 4 bases and 3 bases, with 12 bases remaining between them. Per the germline V gene, CDR1 is SGHAT and CDR2 is FQNNGV. The length of the CDR3 is 14 residues. In DNA, the CDR3 is TGTGCCAGCAGCTCCCCGACAGTCTACTATGGCTACACCTTC. Residues: CASSSPTVYYGYTF. Together with reference TRBV11-2 and TRBJ1-2, the CDR3 gives the full variable domain: EAGVAQSPRYKIIEKRQSVAFWCNPISGHATLYWYQQILGQGPKLLIQFQNNGVVDDSQLPKDRFSAERLKGVDSTLKIQPAKLEDSAVYLCASSSPTVYYGYTFGSGTRLTVV.

V is TRBV12-3 or TRBV12-4 and J is TRBJ2-7; D ambiguous. The CDR3 runs 11 residues. V was cut by 6 bases and J by 3 bases, with 6 bases left in between. CDR3 sequence: CASSVLYEQYF. The CDR3 DNA sequence: TGTGCCAGCAGCGTCCTCTACGAGCAGTACTTC.

The rearrangement uses TRBV11-2 and TRBJ2-7, with TRBD1 identical over 7 bases. This CDR3 has 15 residues. Trimming at V came to 5 bases and at J to 5 bases, leaving 12 bases not matched to a gene. Germline lookup yields CDR1 SGHAT and CDR2 FQNNGV. The CDR3 region is CASSPRTGTANEQYF. The CDR3 region has the DNA TGTGCCAGCAGCCCGAGGACCGGGACAGCGAACGAGCAGTACTTC.

This clone has more than one count but fewer than ten. The V call is TRBV6-5, the J call TRBJ1-1; 7 bases match TRBD1. This CDR3 contains 14 residues. Germline trimming cut 2 bases from V and 4 bases from J; bases unmatched to any gene: 4. In germline, CDR1 is MNHEY, CDR2 SVGAGI. The CDR3 DNA reads TGTGCCAGCAGTTACGAAGGGGGCGGCACTGAAGCTTTCTTT. Its translation is CASSYEGGGTEAFF.

V gene TRBV5-1 combines with J gene TRBJ1-1; tentatively, D is TRBD1 (6 bases). The germline V gene encodes CDR1 SGHRS and CDR2 YFSETQ. The CDR3 consists of 13 residues. V was pared by 4 bases and J by 3 bases, with 10 bases between. The CDR3 spells CASSPDSYTEAFF. CDR3 in DNA: TGCGCCAGCAGCCCGGACAGTTACACTGAAGCTTTCTTT.

This clone has more than one count but fewer than ten. The chain uses TRBV30 and TRBJ1-1; D gene unclear. This CDR3 has 15 amino acids. V was cut by 1 base and J by 4 bases, with 16 bases left in between. Germline-derived CDR1 and CDR2 are GTSNPN and SVGIG (reference sequence). CDR3 nucleotide sequence: TGTGCCTGGAGTGGGTGGAGACCCCGAGGCACTGAAGCTTTCTTT. Protein sequence: CAWSGWRPRGTEAFF. Filled out from reference TRBV30 and TRBJ1-1, the complete variable domain reads SQTIHQWPATLVQPVGSPLSLECTVEGTSNPNLYWYRQAAGRGLQLLFYSVGIGQISSEVPQNLSASRPQDRQFILSSKKLLLSDSGFYLCAWSGWRPRGTEAFFGQGTRLTVV.

The chain carries TRBV6-5 and TRBJ1-2, with 9 bases that match TRBD1. V lost 7 bases, J lost 4 bases, and 7 bases stayed unmatched. Germline CDR1 and CDR2: MNHEY and SVGAGI. The CDR3 contains 14 residues. CDR3 region: CASTRTGVIYGYTF. The CDR3 nucleotides are TGTGCCAGCACCCGGACAGGGGTTATCTATGGCTACACCTTC.

This clone occurred a few times. This chain links TRBV7-9 with TRBJ1-1, with 7 bases identical to TRBD1. After removal of 3 bases from V and 6 bases from J, the junction contained 4 bases not matched to a gene. Germline-derived CDR1 and CDR2 are SEHNR and FQNEAQ (reference sequence). This CDR3 comprises 13 residues. CDR3 region: CASSFTQGAEAFF. CDR3 nucleotides: TGTGCCAGCAGCTTCACTCAGGGGGCTGAAGCTTTCTTT.

The V call is TRBV5-1, the J call TRBJ2-7, with 8 bases matching TRBD2. The germline V gene has CDR1 SGHRS and CDR2 YFSETQ. The length of the CDR3 is 13 residues. The V gene end was trimmed by 2 bases and the J gene end by 4 bases; junction bases not matched to a gene: 2. The CDR3 DNA sequence: TGCGCCAGCAGCTTCGGACTAGCTTACGAGCAGTACTTC. Its protein is CASSFGLAYEQYF.

V usage is TRBV12-3 or TRBV12-4 and J usage is TRBJ1-5; D is unresolved. The length of the CDR3 is 13 residues. Deletions cut 0 bases from V and 6 bases from J, with 6 bases between. The CDR3 DNA sequence: TGTGCCAGCAGTTTAGCGGGCAGTCAGCCCCAGCATTTT. As protein: CASSLAGSQPQHF.

This clone was detected once. CDR3 coding DNA: TGTGCCACCAGCAGACGGACAGGGGTAGGGGAAGAGACCCAGTACTTC. Its protein product is CATSRRTGVGEETQYF. J is TRBJ2-5 and V is TRBV24-1; 9 bases match TRBD1. Per the germline V gene, CDR1 is KGHDR and CDR2 is SFDVKD. V dropped 7 bases and J dropped 3; count of bases not matched to a gene: 11. The CDR3 covers 16 residues.

The chain carries TRBV7-2 and TRBJ1-6; 7 nucleotides match TRBD1. Trimming cost V 1 base and J 7 bases; bases outside gene matches: 7. In germline, CDR1 is SGHTA, CDR2 FQGNSA. The CDR3 extends over 16 amino acids. This CDR3 is CASSLEGAGVNSPLHF. The CDR3 DNA reads as TGTGCCAGCAGCTTAGAGGGGGCAGGGGTCAATTCACCCCTCCACTTT.